This T cell receptor beta chain was sequenced in a study of blood T cell repertoires in COVID-19. About the study: Acute-phase and convalescent COVID-19 samples originated in the United States, Italy and Spain.

This clone has only a few counts. Assay used: immunoSEQ multiplex PCR; TCRdb lists only in-frame clones, some missing. The sample lists approximately 140,000 clones; roughly 89% were seen once. Between the trimmed V and J ends, which lost 5 bases and 4 bases, there was a span of 12 bases. This CDR3 contains 14 residues. The germline V gene has CDR1 MGHRA and CDR2 YSYEKL. Sequenced sample: peripheral blood. The receptor's source is a man under 40 with COVID-19, enrolled during active disease. This chain links TRBV4-1 with TRBJ1-3; D may be TRBD1 (5 bases). DNA for the CDR3: TGCGCCAGCAGCGGGCAGGGCGTCGGAAACACCATATATTTT. It yields the protein CASSGQGVGNTIYF.